This T cell receptor beta chain was observed in a study of radiotherapy plus CTLA-4 blockade in lung cancer. Study-level information: Objective responses occurred in about 17% of patients; around 30% had disease control. Study observations and caveats: Some TCR clones had been derived from tumors. These clones expanded in peripheral blood after radiotherapy plus ipilimumab. Strongest reported response predictors: early blood clone changes and post-radiation interferon-beta.

Assay: immunoSEQ multiplex PCR; the TCRdb copy retains only in-frame clones and omits some. The table records roughly 110,000 clones, roughly four fifths of them present only once. A note on this clone: The antigen is not known.

The J segment lost 2 bases and the V segment lost 0 bases, leaving 7 bases of the junction unmatched. The CDR3 runs to 16 residues. Germline values: CDR1 GTSNPN, CDR2 SVGIG (reference sequence). The clonotype comes from a human donor with non-small cell lung cancer that progressed on radiotherapy plus ipilimumab. Some clones in this sample may be carry-over from other donors' samples. Sample: peripheral blood, taken from a patient treated with radiotherapy plus ipilimumab. The V call is TRBV30, the J call TRBJ1-3; TRBD1 agrees at 7 bases. The CDR3, as DNA: TGTGCCTGGAGTGTGGGTAACAGGGGAGCTGGAAACACCATATATTTT. Its protein is CAWSVGNRGAGNTIYF.